This T cell receptor (beta chain) was sequenced for a study of blood T cell repertoires in COVID-19. Under the authors' procedure: Reference gene primer amplification yielded estimated nucleated cell counts. The method was immunoSEQ multiplex PCR; TCRdb's version includes in-frame clones alone and lacks a portion of them. V, J and clone size are those of that table, while D and trimming were read from the DNA. The sample lists about 190,000 clones, roughly 80% occurring once. Trimming took 5 bases from V and 2 from J; bases not matched to a gene: 7. The V gene's germline CDR1 is LNHDA and CDR2 SQIVND (reference sequence). The CDR3 contains 16 residues.

The sequenced sample was PBMCs or T cells enriched from blood (not recorded which). The gene calls are TRBV19 and TRBJ2-5, with 11 bases identical to TRBD2. The receptor was derived from a woman aged 30 to 39 who had recovered from COVID-19. Here the CDR3 reads CASSEWTSGPQETQYF. The CDR3 DNA reads as TGTGCCAGTAGTGAGTGGACTAGCGGGCCTCAAGAGACCCAGTACTTC.